The rows below give T cell receptor beta chains drawn from one sample of a study of STAT3 mutations in large granular lymphocyte leukemia. Here immunoSEQ multiplex PCR was the method, and the copy in TCRdb shows in-frame clones only, minus some. This sample carries 3,000 to 4,500 clones, 39% of them seen once, and the ten largest clones take more than 75%. What was sequenced was peripheral blood mononuclear cells. These receptors originate from a man aged 60 to 69 with T-cell large granular lymphocyte leukemia. Some clones in this sample may be carry-over from other donors' samples. CDR3s include the opening cysteine and the closing phenylalanine or tryptophan. A D gene is named only where the DNA matches it firmly. Clone size appears in some rows only: once, few, many, or a class for an expanded clone.

abundance	j_gene	v_gene	d_gene	CDR3aa	CDR3nt
-	TRBJ1-1	TRBV7-9	TRBD1	CASSLVIGTGDKAFF	TGTGCCAGCAGCTTAGTGATAGGGACAGGGGATAAAGCTTTCTTT
-	TRBJ2-7	TRBV2	-	CASSQDFYEQYF	TGTGCCAGCAGCCAAGACTTCTACGAGCAGTACTTC
-	TRBJ2-3	TRBV18	TRBD2	CASSPPGLAGGLRNTQYF	TGTGCCAGCTCACCACCGGGGCTAGCGGGGGGGCTGAGAAATACGCAGTATTTT
-	TRBJ2-1	TRBV5-1	TRBD1	CASSLEGTGGEQFF	TGCGCCAGCAGCTTGGAAGGGACAGGGGGTGAGCAGTTCTTC
-	TRBJ2-5	TRBV12-5	-	CASGFEETQYF	TGTGCTAGTGGGTTCGAAGAGACCCAGTACTTC
-	TRBJ2-3	TRBV5-1	-	CASSLEMADTQYF	TGCGCCAGCAGCTTGGAAATGGCAGATACGCAGTATTTT
few	TRBJ2-5	TRBV5-4	TRBD1	CASSFPGQGWEETQYF	TGTGCCAGCAGTTTCCCGGGACAGGGGTGGGAAGAGACCCAGTACTTC
few	TRBJ1-2	TRBV18	TRBD1	CASSTLAQGDYGYTF	TGTGCCAGCTCAACCCTGGCACAGGGGGACTATGGCTACACCTTC
-	TRBJ2-4	TRBV5-4	-	CASSLAPGTLAKNIQYF	TGTGCCAGCAGCTTGGCACCGGGGACGTTAGCCAAAAACATTCAGTACTTC
-	TRBJ1-2	TRBV7-8	-	CASSLGAEYGYTF	TGTGCCAGCAGCTTGGGGGCAGAGTATGGCTACACCTTC
-	TRBJ1-2	TRBV7-9	-	CASSFSHIQQEGYTF	TGTGCCAGCAGCTTTTCCCACATCCAGCAAGAGGGCTACACCTTC
few	TRBJ2-5	TRBV5-1	-	CASSLSQETQYF	TGCGCCAGCAGCTTGAGTCAAGAGACCCAGTACTTC
-	TRBJ1-1	TRBV30	-	CAWRQTGAAFF	TGTGCCTGGAGACAGACTGGTGCGGCTTTCTTT
-	TRBJ1-3	TRBV5-1	-	CASSLDSSGNTIYF	TGCGCCAGCAGCTTGGACAGCTCTGGAAACACCATATATTTT
few	TRBJ2-7	TRBV7-9	TRBD1	CASSDTGGSIYEQYF	TGTGCCAGCAGCGACACAGGGGGGTCCATCTACGAGCAGTACTTC
few	TRBJ1-5	TRBV28	TRBD1	CASSTGGGNQPQHF	TGTGCCAGCAGTACAGGGGGCGGTAATCAGCCCCAGCATTTT
-	TRBJ2-3	TRBV5-1	TRBD2	CASRQSLTAGGTQYF	TGCGCCAGCAGACAGTCCCTAACCGCGGGGGGTACGCAGTATTTT
-	TRBJ2-5	TRBV5-4	-	CATTTGQQETQYF	TGTGCCACCACGACAGGACAGCAAGAGACCCAGTACTTC
-	TRBJ2-3	TRBV18	-	CASSPASLRAGTPLAQYF	TGTGCCAGCTCACCAGCCAGCTTACGGGCGGGGACGCCTCTGGCGCAGTATTTT
-	TRBJ1-5	TRBV30	-	CAWTLPRGAIQPQHF	TGTGCCTGGACCTTACCCCGGGGGGCGATTCAGCCCCAGCATTTT
-	TRBJ2-3	TRBV5-1	-	CASSLDYTSTDTQYF	TGCGCCAGCAGCTTGGACTACACGTCCACAGATACGCAGTATTTT
few	TRBJ1-1	TRBV27	-	CASSPRTGGSTEAFF	TGTGCCAGCAGTCCCCGGACCGGCGGGAGTACTGAAGCTTTCTTT
few	TRBJ1-1	TRBV6-5	-	CASSWTANAPEAFF	TGTGCCAGCAGTTGGACAGCTAATGCTCCGGAAGCTTTCTTT
few	TRBJ1-6	TRBV6-1	-	CATTDRNNSPLHF	TGTGCCACGACAGACAGGAATAATTCACCCCTCCACTTT
once	TRBJ1-1	TRBV5-6	-	CASSLRPGTEAFF	TGTGCCAGCAGCCTAAGACCGGGCACTGAAGCTTTCTTT
-	TRBJ2-5	TRBV2	-	CASSQGGTRGETQYF	TGTGCCAGCAGCCAAGGGGGAACTAGGGGAGAGACCCAGTACTTC
few	TRBJ2-7	TRBV5-4	TRBD2	CASSPGGKGLGEQYF	TGTGCCAGCAGCCCGGGAGGTAAAGGGCTTGGGGAGCAGTACTTC
-	TRBJ2-7	TRBV5-1	-	CASSSPGSHEQYF	TGCGCCAGCAGTTCCCCAGGTTCGCACGAGCAGTACTTC
few	TRBJ1-1	TRBV5-1	-	CASSSAWEFGNTEAFF	TGCGCCAGCAGCTCAGCATGGGAGTTCGGGAACACTGAAGCTTTCTTT
few	TRBJ2-7	TRBV7-9	-	CASSRDSSHEQYF	TGTGCCAGCAGCCGGGACTCCTCACACGAGCAGTACTTC
-	TRBJ2-1	TRBV29-1	-	CSVKDNEQFF	TGCAGCGTGAAAGACAATGAGCAGTTCTTC
-	TRBJ2-1	TRBV2	TRBD2	CASSVLAGISYNEQFF	TGTGCCAGCAGTGTTCTAGCGGGAATATCTTACAATGAGCAGTTCTTC
-	TRBJ2-3	TRBV18	-	CASSPRGQDTQYF	TGTGCCAGCTCACCACGGGGCCAAGATACGCAGTATTTT
-	TRBJ2-5	TRBV5-6	-	CASSAPGVETQYF	TGTGCCAGCAGCGCCCCCGGGGTTGAGACCCAGTACTTC
-	TRBJ2-6	TRBV5-4	-	CAAGVSGANVLTF	TGTGCCGCAGGAGTCTCTGGGGCCAACGTCCTGACTTTC
-	TRBJ2-7	TRBV7-9	TRBD2	CASSLGLAGGPKYEQYF	TGTGCCAGCAGCCTCGGACTAGCGGGGGGGCCGAAGTACGAGCAGTACTTC
few	TRBJ1-4	TRBV18	-	CASSPLRTVDEKLFF	TGTGCCAGCTCACCACTCAGGACAGTCGACGAAAAACTGTTTTTT
-	TRBJ2-2	TRBV5-1	-	CASSITRAGGELFF	TGCGCCAGCAGCATAACCAGAGCGGGCGGGGAGCTGTTTTTT
few	TRBJ1-2	TRBV6-1	TRBD1	CASGGGTGDYGYTF	TGTGCCAGCGGGGGCGGGACAGGGGACTATGGCTACACCTTC
-	TRBJ2-3	TRBV7-9	-	CASTKQAGDTQYF	TGTGCCAGCACTAAACAGGCGGGGGATACGCAGTATTTT
few	TRBJ1-6	TRBV6-5	-	CGAPGSPLHF	TGTGGGGCCCCGGGGTCACCCCTCCACTTT
-	TRBJ2-7	TRBV7-9	TRBD2	CASTWGGGYEQYF	TGTGCCAGCACCTGGGGGGGTGGATACGAGCAGTACTTC
-	TRBJ2-2	TRBV18	-	CASSSLKGGPNTGELFF	TGTGCCAGCTCATCCCTCAAGGGGGGACCGAACACCGGGGAGCTGTTTTTT
few	TRBJ2-1	TRBV11-3	-	CASSLESGTYNEQFF	TGTGCCAGCAGCCTGGAGTCCGGTACCTACAATGAGCAGTTCTTC
-	TRBJ1-3	TRBV25-1	-	CFLRGNTIYF	TGCTTCTTAAGGGGAAACACCATATATTTT